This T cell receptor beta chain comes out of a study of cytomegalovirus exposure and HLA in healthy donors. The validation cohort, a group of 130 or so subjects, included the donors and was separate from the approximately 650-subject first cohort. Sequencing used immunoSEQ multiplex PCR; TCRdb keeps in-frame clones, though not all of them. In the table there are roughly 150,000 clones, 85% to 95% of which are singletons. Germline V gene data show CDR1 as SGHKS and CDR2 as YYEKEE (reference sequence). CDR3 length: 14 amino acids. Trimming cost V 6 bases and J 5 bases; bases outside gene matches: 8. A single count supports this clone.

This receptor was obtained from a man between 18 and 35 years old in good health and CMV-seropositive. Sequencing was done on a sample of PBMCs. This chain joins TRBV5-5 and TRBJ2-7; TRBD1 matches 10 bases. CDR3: CASNTGTGANEQYF. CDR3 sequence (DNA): TGTGCCAGCAACACCGGGACAGGGGCTAACGAGCAGTACTTC.